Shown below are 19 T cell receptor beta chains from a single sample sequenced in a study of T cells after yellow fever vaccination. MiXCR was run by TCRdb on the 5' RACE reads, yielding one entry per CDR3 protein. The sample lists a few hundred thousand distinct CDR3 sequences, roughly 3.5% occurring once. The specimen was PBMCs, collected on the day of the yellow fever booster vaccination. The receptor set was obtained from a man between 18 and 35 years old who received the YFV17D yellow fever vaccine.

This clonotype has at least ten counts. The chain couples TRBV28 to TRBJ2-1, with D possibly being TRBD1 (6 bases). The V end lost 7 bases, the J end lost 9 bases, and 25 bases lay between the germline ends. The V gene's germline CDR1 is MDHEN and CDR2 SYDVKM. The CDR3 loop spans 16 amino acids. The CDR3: CASIPSGAPGAGEQFF. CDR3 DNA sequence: TGTGCCAGCATTCCCTCAGGGGCCCCTGGCGCCGGTGAGCAGTTCTTC.

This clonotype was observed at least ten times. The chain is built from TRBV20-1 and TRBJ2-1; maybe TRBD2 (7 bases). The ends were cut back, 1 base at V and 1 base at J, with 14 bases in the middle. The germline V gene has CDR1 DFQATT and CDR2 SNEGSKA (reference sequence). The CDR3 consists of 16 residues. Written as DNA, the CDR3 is TGCAGTGCTAGAGTAGGGGGGGCCGGGTCCTACAATGAGCAGTTCTTC. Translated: CSARVGGAGSYNEQFF.

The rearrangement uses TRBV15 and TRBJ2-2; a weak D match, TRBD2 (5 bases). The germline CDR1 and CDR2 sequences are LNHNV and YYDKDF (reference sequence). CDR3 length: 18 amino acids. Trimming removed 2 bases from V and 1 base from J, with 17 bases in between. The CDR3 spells CATSRSGGIPLNTGELFF. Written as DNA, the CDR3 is TGTGCCACCAGCAGATCAGGAGGCATCCCCTTGAACACCGGGGAGCTGTTTTTT.

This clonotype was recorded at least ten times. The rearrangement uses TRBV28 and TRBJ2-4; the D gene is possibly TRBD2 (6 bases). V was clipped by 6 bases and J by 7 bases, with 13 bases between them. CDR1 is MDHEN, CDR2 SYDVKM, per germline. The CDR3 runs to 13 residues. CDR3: CASSPDYGNIQYF. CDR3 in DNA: TGTGCCAGCAGCCCGGACTATGGGAACATTCAGTACTTC.

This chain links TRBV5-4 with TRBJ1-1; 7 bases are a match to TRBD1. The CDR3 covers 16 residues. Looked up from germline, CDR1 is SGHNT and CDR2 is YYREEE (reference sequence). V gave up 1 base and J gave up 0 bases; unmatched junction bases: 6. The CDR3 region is CASSLPGQRMNTEAFF. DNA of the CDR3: TGTGCCAGCAGCTTGCCGGGACAGCGTATGAACACTGAAGCTTTCTTT. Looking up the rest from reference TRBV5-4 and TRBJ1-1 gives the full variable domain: ETGVTQSPTHLIKTRGQQVTLRCSSQSGHNTVSWYQQALGQGPQFIFQYYREEENGRGNFPPRFSGLQFPNYSSELNVNALELDDSALYLCASSLPGQRMNTEAFFGQGTRLTVV.

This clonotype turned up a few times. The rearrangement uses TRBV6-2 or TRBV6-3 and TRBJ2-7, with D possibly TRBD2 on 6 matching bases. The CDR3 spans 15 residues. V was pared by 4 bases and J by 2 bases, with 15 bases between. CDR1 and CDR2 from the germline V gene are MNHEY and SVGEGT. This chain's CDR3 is CASSSYGTPTYEQYV. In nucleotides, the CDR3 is TGTGCCAGCAGTTCCTACGGGACTCCAACCTACGAGCAGTACGTC.

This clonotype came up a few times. CDR3 DNA sequence: TGTGCCAGCAGCTTAGTAGGGTCCTCTAGCACAGATACGCAGTATTTT. Protein product: CASSLVGSSSTDTQYF. The chain uses TRBV7-6 and TRBJ2-3, with D unresolved. This CDR3 region has 16 residues. Germline assignment: CDR1 SGHVS and CDR2 FNYEAQ. V lost 1 base and J lost 0, with 11 bases in between.

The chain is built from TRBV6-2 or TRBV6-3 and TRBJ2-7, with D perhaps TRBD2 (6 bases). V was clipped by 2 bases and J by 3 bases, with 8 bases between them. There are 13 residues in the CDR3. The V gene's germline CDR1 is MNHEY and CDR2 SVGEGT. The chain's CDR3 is CASSYGGVYEQYV. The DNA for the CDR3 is TGTGCCAGCAGTTACGGCGGGGTCTACGAGCAGTACGTC.

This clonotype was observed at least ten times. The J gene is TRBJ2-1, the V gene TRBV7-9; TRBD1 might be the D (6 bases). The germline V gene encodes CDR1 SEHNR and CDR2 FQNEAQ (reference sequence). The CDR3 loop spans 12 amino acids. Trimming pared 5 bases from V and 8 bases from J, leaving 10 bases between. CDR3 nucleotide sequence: TGTGCCAGCAGCGAGGGGGTGGATGAGCAGTTCTTC. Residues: CASSEGVDEQFF.

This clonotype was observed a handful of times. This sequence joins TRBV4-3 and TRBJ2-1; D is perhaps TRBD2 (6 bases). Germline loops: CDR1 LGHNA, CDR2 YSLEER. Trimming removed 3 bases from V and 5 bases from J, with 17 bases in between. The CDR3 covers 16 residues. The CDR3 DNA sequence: TGCGCCAGCAGCCAGGACCCCAGCGGGCACAACAATGAGCAGTTCTTC. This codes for CASSQDPSGHNNEQFF.

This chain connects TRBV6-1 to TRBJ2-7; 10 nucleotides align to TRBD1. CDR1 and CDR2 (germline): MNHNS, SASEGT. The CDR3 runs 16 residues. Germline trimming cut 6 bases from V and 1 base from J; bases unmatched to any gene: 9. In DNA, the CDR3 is TGTGCCAGCAGGGGGTCGCCGGGACAGGGGTCCTACGAGCAGTACGTC. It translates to CASRGSPGQGSYEQYV.

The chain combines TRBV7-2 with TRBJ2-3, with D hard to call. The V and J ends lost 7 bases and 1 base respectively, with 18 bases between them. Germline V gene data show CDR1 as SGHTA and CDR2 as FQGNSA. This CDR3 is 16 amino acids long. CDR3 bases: TGTGCCAGCACCTACGGTGCTAGTCTACGCACAGATACGCAGTATTTT. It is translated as CASTYGASLRTDTQYF. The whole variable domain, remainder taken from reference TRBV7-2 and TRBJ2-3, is GAGVSQSPSNKVTEKGKDVELRCDPISGHTALYWYRQSLGQGLEFLIYFQGNSAPDKSGLPSDRFSAERTGGSVSTLTIQRTQQEDSAVYLCASTYGASLRTDTQYFGPGTRLTVL.

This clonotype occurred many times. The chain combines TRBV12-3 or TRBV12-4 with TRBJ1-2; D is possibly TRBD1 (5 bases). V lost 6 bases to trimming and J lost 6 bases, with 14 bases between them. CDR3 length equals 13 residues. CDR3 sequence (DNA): TGTGCCAGCAGCCCGTCGGGAGGGGATGGCTACACCTTC. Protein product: CASSPSGGDGYTF.

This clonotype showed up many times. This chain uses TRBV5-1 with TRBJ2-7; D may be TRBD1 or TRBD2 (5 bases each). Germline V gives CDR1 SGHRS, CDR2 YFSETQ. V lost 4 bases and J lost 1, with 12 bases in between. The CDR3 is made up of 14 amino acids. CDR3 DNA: TGCGCCAGCAGCCTGGGCTGGGGGTCCTACGAGCAGTACGTC. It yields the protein CASSLGWGSYEQYV.

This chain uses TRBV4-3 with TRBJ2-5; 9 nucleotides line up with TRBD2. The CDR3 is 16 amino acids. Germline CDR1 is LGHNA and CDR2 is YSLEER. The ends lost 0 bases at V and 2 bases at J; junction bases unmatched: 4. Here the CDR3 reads CASSQERGGRQETQYF. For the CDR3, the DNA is TGCGCCAGCAGCCAAGAGCGGGGGGGTCGACAAGAGACCCAGTACTTC.

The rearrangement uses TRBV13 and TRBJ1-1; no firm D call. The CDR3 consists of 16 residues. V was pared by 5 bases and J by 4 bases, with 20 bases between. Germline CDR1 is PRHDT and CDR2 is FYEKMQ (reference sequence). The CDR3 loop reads CASSHSTGGYGTEAFF. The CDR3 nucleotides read TGTGCCAGCAGCCATTCCACCGGCGGGTACGGCACTGAAGCTTTCTTT.

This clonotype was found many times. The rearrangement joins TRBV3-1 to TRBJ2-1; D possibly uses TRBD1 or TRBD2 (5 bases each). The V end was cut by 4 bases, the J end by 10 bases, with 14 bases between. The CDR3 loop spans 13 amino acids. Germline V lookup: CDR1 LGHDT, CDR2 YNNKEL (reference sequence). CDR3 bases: TGTGCCAGCAGCCCAAGCCGGGGCGGAGAGCAGTTCTTC. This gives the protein CASSPSRGGEQFF.

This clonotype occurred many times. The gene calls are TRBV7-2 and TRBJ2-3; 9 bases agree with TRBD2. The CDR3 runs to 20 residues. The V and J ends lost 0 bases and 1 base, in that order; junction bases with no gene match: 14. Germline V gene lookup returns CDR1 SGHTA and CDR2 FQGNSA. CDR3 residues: CASSLASGGWTRRGTDTQYF. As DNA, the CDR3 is TGTGCCAGCAGCTTAGCTAGCGGGGGATGGACCAGGAGGGGCACAGATACGCAGTATTTT.

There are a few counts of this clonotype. The CDR3 protein is CASSLQQGKAFF. CDR3 sequence (DNA): TGTGCCAGCAGTTTACAACAGGGGAAGGCTTTCTTT. V usage is TRBV27 and J usage is TRBJ1-1; 7 positions match TRBD1. With 2 bases clipped from V and 11 bases from J, the junction kept 5 bases outside the gene matches. The CDR3 has 12 amino acids. Per the germline V gene, CDR1 is MNHEY and CDR2 is SMNVEV (reference sequence).